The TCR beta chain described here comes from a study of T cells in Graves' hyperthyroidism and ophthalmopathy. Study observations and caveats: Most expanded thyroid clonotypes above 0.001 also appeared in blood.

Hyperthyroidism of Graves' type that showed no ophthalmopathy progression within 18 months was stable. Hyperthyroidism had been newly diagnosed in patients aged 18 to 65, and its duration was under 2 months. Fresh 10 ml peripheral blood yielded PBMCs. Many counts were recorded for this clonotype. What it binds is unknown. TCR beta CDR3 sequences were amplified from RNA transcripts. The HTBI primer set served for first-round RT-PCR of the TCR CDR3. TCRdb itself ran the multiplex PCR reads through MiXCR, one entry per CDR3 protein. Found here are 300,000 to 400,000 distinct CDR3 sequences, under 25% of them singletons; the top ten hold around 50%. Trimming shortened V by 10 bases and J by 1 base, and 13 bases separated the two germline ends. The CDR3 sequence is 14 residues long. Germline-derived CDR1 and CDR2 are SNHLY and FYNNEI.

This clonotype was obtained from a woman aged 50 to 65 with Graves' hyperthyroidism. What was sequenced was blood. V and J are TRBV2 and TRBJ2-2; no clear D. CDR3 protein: CATKRQVNTGELFF. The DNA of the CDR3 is TGTGCCACCAAAAGACAAGTGAACACCGGGGAGCTGTTTTTT.